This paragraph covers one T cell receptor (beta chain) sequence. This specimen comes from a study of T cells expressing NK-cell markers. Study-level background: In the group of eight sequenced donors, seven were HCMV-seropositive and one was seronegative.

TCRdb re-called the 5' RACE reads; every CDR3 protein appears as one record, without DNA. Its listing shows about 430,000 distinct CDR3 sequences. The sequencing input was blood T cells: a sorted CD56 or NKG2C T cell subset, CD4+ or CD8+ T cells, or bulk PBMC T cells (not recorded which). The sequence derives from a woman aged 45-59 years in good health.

This chain's CDR3 is CASSFEPDLYYEQYF. This chain joins TRBV11-2 and TRBJ2-7. The germline V gene encodes CDR1 SGHAT and CDR2 FQNNGV. The CDR3 is 15 residues long.